This TCR beta chain comes out of a study of shared clonotypes between healthy human individuals. Source study methods: Filtering differed since immunoSEQ provided only junctions, with no quality scores. Sequencing was performed with immunoSEQ multiplex PCR; in TCRdb, only in-frame clones are kept and a portion is missing. V, J and clone size derive from that table, while D and trimming were established from the DNA sequence. Of 2 million to 3 million clones listed, more than 80% are singletons. Concerning this clone: Antigen: not known.

Findings and caveats of the study: Sorted-subset samples were not fully sequenced, rarefaction indicated. The study sampled only blood, and tissue repertoires likely differ. The sharing of 4.5% to 5% of naive CD4 clonotypes was seen across a handful of donors.

Trimming pared 3 bases from V and 1 base from J, leaving 11 bases between. Germline lookup yields CDR1 SGHRS and CDR2 YFSETQ. The CDR3 has 15 residues. The source material was naive CD4+ T cells sorted from blood. The subset was: CD45RA+ positively selected. This TCR was recovered from a young man in good health. The rearrangement joins TRBV5-1 to TRBJ1-3, with D unresolved. Written as DNA, the CDR3 is TGCGCCAGCAGCTACTCTTCGGGGTCTGGAAACACCATATATTTT. Its protein product is CASSYSSGSGNTIYF.